The 21 T cell receptor beta chains below come from one sample, sequenced in a study of T cells after yellow fever vaccination. From the 5' RACE reads, TCRdb called clonotypes with MiXCR, one entry per CDR3 protein. The table includes about 360,000 distinct CDR3 sequences, roughly 6.2% detected once. The material sequenced was PBMCs, taken 5 days after the yellow fever booster vaccination. The receptors here all came from a man between 25 and 39 years old who received the YFV17D yellow fever vaccine.

This clonotype was picked up many times. This sequence joins TRBV20-1 and TRBJ2-2; D gene unclear. Trimming pared 0 bases from V and 7 bases from J, leaving 6 bases between. This CDR3 is 12 amino acids long. Looked up from germline, CDR1 is DFQATT and CDR2 is SNEGSKA (reference sequence). The CDR3 sequence is CSARDFVGELFF. In nucleotides, the CDR3 is TGCAGTGCTAGAGATTTTGTCGGGGAGCTGTTTTTT.

The V call is TRBV24-1, the J call TRBJ2-3; D remains ambiguous. The V gene lost 4 bases and the J gene lost 2 bases, with 12 bases spanning the gap. The V gene's germline CDR1 is KGHDR and CDR2 SFDVKD. The CDR3 has 15 amino acids. CDR3 coding DNA: TGTGCCACCAGTGACCTAGACGGCGCCACAGATACGCAGTATTTT. Protein product: CATSDLDGATDTQYF.

This clonotype was counted only a few times. The chain employs TRBV5-1 and TRBJ2-1; D possibly corresponds to TRBD1 (6 bases). CDR3 length: 14 amino acids. CDR1 is SGHRS and CDR2 is YFSETQ in the germline V gene. Trimming removed 4 bases from V and 5 bases from J, with 13 bases in between. The CDR3 coding sequence is TGCGCCAGCAGCCGATCCGGGACAAACAATGAGCAGTTCTTC. It translates to CASSRSGTNNEQFF.

The rearrangement uses TRBV11-2 and TRBJ2-3; possibly TRBD2 for D (6 bases). The CDR3 spans 15 residues. Trimming took off 0 bases at V and 8 bases at J, with 15 bases between the two ends. Germline CDR1 is SGHAT and CDR2 is FQNNGV. This CDR3 reads CASSLERSSGATQYF. Here the CDR3 DNA reads TGTGCCAGCAGCTTAGAGAGGTCTTCGGGAGCTACGCAGTATTTT.

CDR3 DNA: TGCAGTGCTAGGTTTGGGGGCGCGGCTAATGAAAAACTGTTTTTT. Amino acid sequence: CSARFGGAANEKLFF. This chain links TRBV20-1 with TRBJ1-4, with D tentatively TRBD1 (6 bases). The CDR3 is 15 amino acids. Trimming removed 3 bases at V and 3 bases at J, with 14 bases between. Germline V gene sequence: CDR1 DFQATT, CDR2 SNEGSKA (reference sequence).

This clonotype has a count of ten or more. This rearrangement joins TRBV18 to TRBJ2-1; 7 nucleotides align to TRBD2. Germline V gene data show CDR1 as KGHSH and CDR2 as LQKENI. J was trimmed by 6 bases and V by 2 bases; bases with no gene match: 1. The CDR3 runs 13 residues. The CDR3 bases are TGTGCCAGCTCACCAAGCGGGACCAATGAGCAGTTCTTC. Protein sequence: CASSPSGTNEQFF.

This chain joins TRBV7-8 and TRBJ2-7; D may be TRBD1 (6 bases). The CDR3 covers 15 residues. Germline V gene sequence: CDR1 SGHVS, CDR2 FQNEAQ. Deletions cut 5 bases from V and 3 bases from J, with 17 bases between. The CDR3 region is CASSRSSGVYYEQYF. CDR3 bases: TGTGCCAGCAGCCGAAGTTCAGGGGTTTACTACGAGCAGTACTTC.

There are many counts of this clonotype. CDR3 sequence reads: CASSYQGGPGETQYF. Here the CDR3 DNA reads TGTGCCAGCAGTTACCAAGGGGGGCCCGGAGAGACCCAGTACTTC. The chain joins TRBV6-5 to TRBJ2-5; either TRBD1 or TRBD2 may supply D (6 bases each). CDR1 is MNHEY and CDR2 is SVGAGI in the germline V gene. The CDR3 has 15 residues. The V end lost 2 bases, the J end lost 4 bases, and 14 bases lay between the germline ends.

The chain couples TRBV19 to TRBJ2-1, with D possibly matching TRBD1 (7 bases). The ends were cut back, 7 bases at V and 3 bases at J, with 16 bases in the middle. Germline V gene sequence: CDR1 LNHDA, CDR2 SQIVND (reference sequence). The CDR3 is 15 amino acids. Here the CDR3 reads CASKGRRGVYNEQFF. The CDR3 DNA follows: TGTGCCAGTAAGGGGCGCAGGGGGGTCTACAATGAGCAGTTCTTC.

This clonotype was detected many times. This chain links TRBV7-2 with TRBJ2-7; either TRBD1 or TRBD2 may supply D (5 bases each). The length of the CDR3 is 13 residues. Deletions cut 2 bases from V and 7 bases from J, with 12 bases between. CDR1 is SGHTA, CDR2 FQGNSA, per germline. CDR3 protein: CASSLILGTEQYF. In DNA, the CDR3 is TGTGCCAGCAGCTTAATATTGGGGACGGAGCAGTACTTC.

The chain employs TRBV20-1 and TRBJ2-3; 7 bases are a match to TRBD2. With V trimmed by 3 bases and J by 0 bases, 3 bases remained unmatched. The CDR3 is 14 residues long. CDR1 and CDR2 (germline): DFQATT, SNEGSKA (reference sequence). The CDR3 loop is CSASIAGSTDTQYF. The CDR3 nucleotides are TGCAGTGCTAGTATAGCGGGTAGCACAGATACGCAGTATTTT.

This clonotype was observed a handful of times. The rearrangement uses TRBV5-6 and TRBJ2-7; D gene ambiguous. Trimming removed 3 bases at V and 3 bases at J, with 10 bases between. The germline CDR1 and CDR2 sequences are SGHDT and YYEEEE. The CDR3 spans 13 residues. CDR3: CASSYLGFYEQYF. The CDR3 DNA is TGTGCCAGCAGCTACTTGGGCTTCTACGAGCAGTACTTC.

This clonotype was observed a handful of times. An end of the junction differs from the germline gene, which may be a read error. Written as DNA, the CDR3 is TGCAGTGCTAGAGATCGGCTAGCGGGAGTAAGTCAGGCCTTC. Translated, it gives CSARDRLAGVSQAF. The V and J genes are TRBV20-1 and TRBJ2-1, with 10 bases identical to TRBD2. Germline CDR1 reads DFQATT; CDR2 reads SNEGSKA (reference sequence). This CDR3 is 14 amino acids long.

In this sample, this clonotype turned up a few times. The chain recombines TRBV30 with TRBJ1-2, with D hard to call. This CDR3 region has 11 residues. From germline, CDR1 is GTSNPN and CDR2 SVGIG (reference sequence). V was cut by 4 bases and J by 3 bases, with 6 bases left in between. In DNA form, the CDR3 reads TGTGCCTGGAACAGCGACTATGGCTACACCTTC. This codes for CAWNSDYGYTF.

This clonotype was found a few times. The V gene is TRBV4-3, the J gene TRBJ1-5; the D is unclear. The CDR3 totals 15 residues. Trimming removed 0 bases from V and 0 bases from J, with 6 bases in between. The V gene's germline CDR1 is LGHNA and CDR2 YSLEER. Here the CDR3 DNA reads TGCGCCAGCAGCCAAGATCCCAATAGCAATCAGCCCCAGCATTTT. It specifies CASSQDPNSNQPQHF.

The V gene is TRBV12-3 or TRBV12-4, the J gene TRBJ2-7, with 9 bases matching TRBD1. Trimming took 5 bases from V and 0 from J; bases not matched to a gene: 11. The CDR3 loop spans 17 amino acids. As DNA, the CDR3 is TGTGCCAGCAGTCCAACTGCAGGGACAGGGAGCTCCTACGAGCAGTACTTC. Amino acid sequence: CASSPTAGTGSSYEQYF.

The chain couples TRBV7-2 to TRBJ1-5; 9 nucleotides agree with TRBD1. Trimming removed 4 bases from V and 4 bases from J; junction bases left unmatched: 2. CDR1 SGHTA and CDR2 FQGNSA come from the germline V gene. The CDR3 spans 14 residues. The CDR3, as DNA: TGTGCCAGCAGCTCACAGGGGGCTAATCAGCCCCAGCATTTT. Its translation is CASSSQGANQPQHF.

This clonotype was found a few times. The chain uses TRBV7-2 and TRBJ2-1; D possibly corresponds to TRBD1 (6 bases). Germline V gives CDR1 SGHTA, CDR2 FQGNSA. The CDR3 is made up of 15 amino acids. With 4 bases removed from V and 6 bases from J, the gap between germline ends came to 16 bases. The CDR3 coding sequence is TGTGCCAGCAGCTACGACAGGTTTTCTCGCAATGAGCAGTTCTTC. Translating gives CASSYDRFSRNEQFF.

This clonotype occurred a few times. This chain joins TRBV6-5 and TRBJ2-1; 8 bases are shared with TRBD2. The V gene end was trimmed by 0 bases and the J gene end by 3 bases; junction bases not matched to a gene: 7. The CDR3 runs to 17 residues. Germline CDR1 reads MNHEY; CDR2 reads SVGAGI. The CDR3: CASSYSLAGMNYNEQFF. In DNA, the CDR3 is TGTGCCAGCAGTTACTCCCTAGCGGGTATGAACTACAATGAGCAGTTCTTC.

This clonotype has more than one count but fewer than ten. The chain joins TRBV9 to TRBJ1-5; D is undetermined. This CDR3 is built from 14 residues. Trimming cost V 4 bases and J 5 bases, with 13 bases left between them. The germline gives CDR1 SGDLS, CDR2 YYNGEE. The CDR3 here is CASSPGRQDQPQHF. The DNA of the CDR3 is TGTGCCAGCAGCCCTGGGAGGCAGGATCAGCCCCAGCATTTT.

This clonotype was observed many times. This rearrangement joins TRBV19 to TRBJ1-2; 7 bases map to TRBD1. Germline V gives CDR1 LNHDA, CDR2 SQIVND (reference sequence). Trimming at V came to 8 bases and at J to 4 bases, leaving 7 bases not matched to a gene. The CDR3 covers 13 residues. The CDR3 bases are TGTGCCAGTCGACTCGACAGGGTCTATGGCTACACCTTC. Translating it yields CASRLDRVYGYTF.